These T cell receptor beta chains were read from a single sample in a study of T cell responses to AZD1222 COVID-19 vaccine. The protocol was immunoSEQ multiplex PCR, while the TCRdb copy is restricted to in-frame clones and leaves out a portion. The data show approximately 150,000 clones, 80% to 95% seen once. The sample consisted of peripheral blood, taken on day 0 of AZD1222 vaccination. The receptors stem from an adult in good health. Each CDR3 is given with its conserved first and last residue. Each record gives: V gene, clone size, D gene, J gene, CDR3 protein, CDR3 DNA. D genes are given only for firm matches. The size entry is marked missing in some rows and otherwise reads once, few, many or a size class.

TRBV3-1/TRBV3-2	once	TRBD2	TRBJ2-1	CASTSVPIAGEQFF	TGTGCCAGCACCTCCGTCCCTATAGCGGGGGAGCAGTTCTTC
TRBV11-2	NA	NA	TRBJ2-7	CASGNSYEQYF	TGTGCCAGCGGGAACTCCTACGAGCAGTACTTC
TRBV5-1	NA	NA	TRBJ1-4	CASSKEASLNEKLFF	TGCGCCAGCAGCAAAGAAGCGTCCCTTAATGAAAAACTGTTTTTT
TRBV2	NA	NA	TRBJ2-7	CASSWTISYEQYF	TGTGCCAGCAGTTGGACAATCTCCTACGAGCAGTACTTC
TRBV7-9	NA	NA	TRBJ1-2	CASSLGSGNYGYTF	TGTGCCAGCAGCTTAGGCTCGGGTAACTATGGCTACACCTTC
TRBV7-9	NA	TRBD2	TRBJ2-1	CASSYGTSGSSYNEQFF	TGTGCCAGCAGCTACGGGACTAGCGGGAGCTCCTACAATGAGCAGTTCTTC
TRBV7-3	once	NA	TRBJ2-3	CASSSAGDTQYF	TGTGCCAGCAGCTCAGCAGGGGATACGCAGTATTTT
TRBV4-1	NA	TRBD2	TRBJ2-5	CASSHGLAGVGQETQYF	TGCGCCAGCAGCCACGGACTAGCGGGAGTAGGCCAAGAGACCCAGTACTTC
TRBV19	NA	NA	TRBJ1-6	CASSNGQGGNSPLHF	TGTGCCAGTAGTAATGGGCAGGGTGGTAATTCACCCCTCCACTTT
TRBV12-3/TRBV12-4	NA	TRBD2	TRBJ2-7	CASSPSGTYEQYF	TGTGCCAGCAGCCCTAGCGGAACCTACGAGCAGTACTTC
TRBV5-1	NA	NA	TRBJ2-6	CASSAAEANVLTF	TGCGCCAGCAGCGCCGCTGAGGCCAACGTCCTGACTTTC
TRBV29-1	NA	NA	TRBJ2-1	CSVDPFGGYGEQFF	TGCAGCGTTGATCCGTTCGGGGGTTATGGTGAGCAGTTCTTC
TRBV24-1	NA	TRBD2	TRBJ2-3	CATSDKLAGNTDTQYF	TGTGCCACCAGTGACAAACTAGCGGGGAACACAGATACGCAGTATTTT
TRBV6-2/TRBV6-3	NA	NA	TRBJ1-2	CASSYWGSYGYTF	TGTGCCAGCAGTTACTGGGGTTCCTATGGCTACACCTTC
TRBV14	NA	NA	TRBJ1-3	CASNTADSRFHSGNTIYF	TGTGCCAGCAACACAGCCGATTCCAGGTTCCACTCTGGAAACACCATATATTTT
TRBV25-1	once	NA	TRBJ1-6	CASAGESPLHF	TGTGCCAGCGCAGGGGAATCACCCCTCCACTTT
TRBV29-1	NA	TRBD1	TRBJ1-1	CSVDPGQESRGEAEAFF	TGCAGCGTTGACCCCGGACAGGAGAGTCGCGGAGAGGCTGAAGCTTTCTTT
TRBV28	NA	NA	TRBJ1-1	CASSGGTEAFF	TGTGCCAGCAGCGGGGGGACTGAAGCTTTCTTT
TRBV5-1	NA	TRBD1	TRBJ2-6	CASESGTGLSGANVLTF	TGCGCCAGCGAGTCAGGGACAGGACTCTCTGGGGCCAACGTCCTGACTTTC
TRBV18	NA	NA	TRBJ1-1	CASSPYPRSLTEAFF	TGTGCCAGCTCACCATACCCGAGAAGCCTAACTGAAGCTTTCTTT
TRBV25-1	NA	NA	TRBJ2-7	CATSSYEQYF	TGTGCCACCAGCTCCTACGAGCAGTACTTC
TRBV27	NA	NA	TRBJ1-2	CASSLEGSYGYTF	TGTGCCAGCAGTCTAGAAGGTTCCTATGGCTACACCTTC